The 22 T cell receptor beta chains below come from one sample, sequenced in a study of T cells after yellow fever vaccination. Via MiXCR, TCRdb re-called the 5' RACE reads, giving one row per CDR3 protein. The profile shows some 600,000 distinct CDR3 sequences, approximately 13% of them singletons. Sequencing was performed on PBMCs, taken on the day of the yellow fever booster vaccination. The receptor source for this set is a man aged 25-45 years who received the YFV17D yellow fever vaccine.

A few counts support this clonotype. The chain recombines TRBV9 with TRBJ2-5; 9 nucleotides line up with TRBD2. V was clipped by 5 bases and J by 3 bases; unmatched bases: 11. The CDR3 sequence is 16 residues long. Germline CDR1 and CDR2: SGDLS and YYNGEE. The CDR3 bases are TGTGCCAGCAGAGTTCCTAGCGGGATGCGAGAAGAGACCCAGTACTTC. It is translated as CASRVPSGMREETQYF.

There are a few counts of this clonotype. The rearrangement links TRBV4-3 to TRBJ2-5, with TRBD1 as a possible D gene (6 bases). Per the germline V gene, CDR1 is LGHNA and CDR2 is YSLEER. The CDR3 runs to 13 residues. V was trimmed by 4 bases and J by 5 bases, leaving 11 bases between them. In nucleotides, the CDR3 is TGCGCCAGCAGCCGGAACAGGGCTGAGACCCAGTACTTC. This gives the protein CASSRNRAETQYF.

Only a few counts were recorded for this clonotype. The J gene is TRBJ2-1, the V gene TRBV5-4; the D gene is possibly TRBD1 (7 bases). The V end was cut by 4 bases, the J end by 0 bases, with 11 bases between. The length of the CDR3 is 15 residues. The germline V gene has CDR1 SGHNT and CDR2 YYREEE (reference sequence). The CDR3, as DNA: TGTGCCAGCAGCCAGGAGGGGGCCTCCTACAATGAGCAGTTCTTC. This sequence encodes CASSQEGASYNEQFF.

The rearrangement joins TRBV5-1 to TRBJ2-7; D ambiguous. Trimming left V 0 bases short and J 1 base short, with 8 bases between. CDR1 and CDR2 from the germline V gene are SGHRS and YFSETQ. The CDR3 has 14 amino acids. CDR3 nucleotide sequence: TGCGCCAGCAGCTTGGACGGTCAGTCCTACGAGCAGTACTTC. The encoded protein is CASSLDGQSYEQYF.

This chain connects TRBV11-1 to TRBJ2-7; 8 bases align to TRBD2. The CDR3 is 15 residues long. The ends lost 2 bases at V and 5 bases at J; junction bases unmatched: 8. Germline CDR1 and CDR2: SGHAT and FQDESV (reference sequence). The CDR3 is CASSLTLAGFNEQYF. In nucleotides, the CDR3 is TGTGCCAGCAGCTTAACGCTAGCGGGTTTCAACGAGCAGTACTTC.

This clonotype was seen a handful of times. This chain uses TRBV7-9 with TRBJ2-1; TRBD2 agrees at 8 bases. Germline V gives CDR1 SEHNR, CDR2 FQNEAQ (reference sequence). The CDR3 extends over 16 amino acids. V gave up 6 bases and J gave up 0 bases; unmatched junction bases: 7. The CDR3 coding sequence is TGTGCCAGCAGTTACACGCGGGAGGTCTCCTACAATGAGCAGTTCTTC. Translating gives CASSYTREVSYNEQFF.

This clonotype came up a few times. The chain uses TRBV27 and TRBJ2-1; 9 nucleotides agree with TRBD2. The V and J ends lost 6 bases and 4 bases, in that order; junction bases with no gene match: 7. Germline assignment: CDR1 MNHEY and CDR2 SMNVEV (reference sequence). There are 15 residues in the CDR3. CDR3: CASRPRTSAYNEQFF. CDR3 DNA sequence: TGTGCCAGCAGACCTCGGACTAGCGCTTACAATGAGCAGTTCTTC.

The chain employs TRBV7-6 and TRBJ2-7, with 7 bases identical to TRBD2. J was trimmed by 3 bases and V by 5 bases; bases with no gene match: 7. CDR1 SGHVS and CDR2 FNYEAQ come from the germline V gene. The CDR3 totals 14 residues. The CDR3, as DNA: TGTGCCAGCAGCGTTTCAAGCGGGATCTACGAGCAGTACTTC. This translates into CASSVSSGIYEQYF.

This clonotype turned up a few times. The chain recombines TRBV5-5 with TRBJ2-7, with 8 nucleotides matching TRBD2. Trimming cost V 8 bases and J 2 bases; bases outside gene matches: 3. The CDR3 has 12 residues. The germline CDR1 and CDR2 sequences are SGHKS and YYEKEE (reference sequence). CDR3 DNA sequence: TGTGCCAGTGAGACTAGCGCCTACGAGCAGTACTTC. Translated, it gives CASETSAYEQYF.

V usage is TRBV5-1 and J usage is TRBJ2-4; 7 nucleotides match TRBD2. The ends lost 2 bases at V and 5 bases at J; junction bases unmatched: 10. The CDR3 extends over 16 amino acids. Germline CDR1 reads SGHRS; CDR2 reads YFSETQ. The CDR3 DNA reads TGCGCCAGCAGCTTACCCGGGGAGGGGCAGGAAAACATTCAGTACTTC. Residues: CASSLPGEGQENIQYF.

This clonotype was seen more than once but under ten times. The chain has TRBV6-2 or TRBV6-3 and TRBJ2-5; D unresolved. Trimming removed 7 bases at V and 3 bases at J, with 9 bases between. This CDR3 has 12 residues. Germline V gene lookup returns CDR1 MNHEY and CDR2 SVGEGT. CDR3 sequence reads: CASTKKKETQYF. The CDR3 region has the DNA TGTGCCAGCACCAAAAAGAAAGAGACCCAGTACTTC.

A note on this clonotype: One junction end does not reproduce the germline sequence, and a read error may be involved. This chain links TRBV5-1 with TRBJ2-2; a weak D match, TRBD2 (5 bases). The CDR3 length is 12 residues. CDR1 is SGHRS, CDR2 YFSETQ, per germline. In DNA, the CDR3 is TGCGCCAGCAGCTTAGTCTCCGGGAAGCTGTTTTTT. Translation: CASSLVSGKLFF.

This clonotype was counted a few times. The CDR3 DNA sequence: TGTGCCAGCAGCCAAGACGCGCAGACCCAGTACTTC. It is translated as CASSQDAQTQYF. The chain recombines TRBV14 with TRBJ2-5; D gene unclear. Germline CDR1 is SGHDN and CDR2 is FVKESK. The CDR3 consists of 12 residues. V lost 0 bases to trimming and J lost 6 bases, with 5 bases between them. Complete variable domain (other parts from reference TRBV14 and TRBJ2-5): EAGVTQFPSHSVIEKGQTVTLRCDPISGHDNLYWYRRVMGKEIKFLLHFVKESKQDESGMPNNRFLAERTGGTYSTLKVQPAELEDSGVYFCASSQDAQTQYFGPGTRLLVL.

This clonotype has more than one count but fewer than ten. The V and J genes are TRBV18 and TRBJ2-1; weak D call: TRBD2 (5 bases). Germline V gene data show CDR1 as KGHSH and CDR2 as LQKENI. V lost 5 bases and J 8 bases, leaving 13 bases between the germline ends. CDR3 length: 13 amino acids. CDR3 protein: CASSTHQRDEQFF. CDR3 in DNA: TGTGCCAGCTCAACTCATCAGAGGGATGAGCAGTTCTTC.

In its sample, this clonotype was seen a few times. The chain joins TRBV20-1 to TRBJ2-1, with 8 bases fitting TRBD1. In germline, CDR1 is DFQATT, CDR2 SNEGSKA (reference sequence). The junction had 22 bases not matched to a gene; V was cut back by 6 bases and J by 9 bases. This CDR3 has 17 amino acids. In nucleotides, the CDR3 is TGCAGTGCGAGGGGTTTGACCGGGACAGGCTATTGGGGTGAGCAGTTCTTC. Encoded protein: CSARGLTGTGYWGEQFF.

This clonotype was seen repeatedly, ten times or more. V and J are TRBV11-2 and TRBJ2-1, with D hard to call. Germline V gives CDR1 SGHAT, CDR2 FQNNGV. The V and J ends lost 5 bases and 13 bases respectively, with 21 bases between them. CDR3 length equals 14 residues. The CDR3 spells CASSPQGSAPTQFF. The CDR3 nucleotides read TGTGCCAGCAGCCCCCAAGGGTCCGCTCCCACCCAGTTCTTC.

This clonotype has only a few counts. The rearrangement joins TRBV27 to TRBJ2-7, with 8 bases fitting TRBD1. The CDR3 consists of 18 residues. J was trimmed by 0 bases and V by 1 base; bases with no gene match: 11. Germline CDR1 MNHEY, CDR2 SMNVEV (reference sequence). CDR3 nucleotides: TGTGCCAGCAGTTTATTCCTCCCGACAGGGGCAAGCTCCTACGAGCAGTACTTC. As protein: CASSLFLPTGASSYEQYF.

V usage is TRBV29-1 and J usage is TRBJ1-5; 8 bases line up with TRBD1. Germline-derived CDR1 and CDR2 are SQVTM and ANQGSEA. The length of the CDR3 is 13 residues. The ends lost 4 bases at V and 2 bases at J; junction bases unmatched: 1. CDR3 DNA sequence: TGCAGCGTTGCAGGGGGCGGCAATCAGCCCCAGCATTTT. Amino acids: CSVAGGGNQPQHF.

The rearrangement links TRBV4-1 to TRBJ1-1, with TRBD1 matching over 8 bases. CDR1 and CDR2 from the germline V gene are MGHRA and YSYEKL. V lost 4 bases, J lost 3 bases, and 13 bases stayed unmatched. There are 17 residues in the CDR3. CDR3 sequence: CASSLGQGWKSDTEAFF. In DNA, the CDR3 is TGCGCCAGCAGCCTCGGACAGGGTTGGAAATCGGACACTGAAGCTTTCTTT.

The table lists this clonotype with a few counts. The chain has TRBV30 and TRBJ1-1; no clear D gene. The CDR3 is 12 residues long. V was pared by 3 bases and J by 5 bases, with 10 bases between. Germline CDR1 GTSNPN, CDR2 SVGIG (reference sequence). This CDR3 reads CAWSRGRTEAFF. The CDR3 bases are TGTGCCTGGAGCAGAGGGAGGACTGAAGCTTTCTTT.

This clonotype occurred a few times. The V gene is TRBV20-1, the J gene TRBJ1-2; 10 bases align to TRBD1. CDR1 and CDR2 from the germline V gene are DFQATT and SNEGSKA (reference sequence). The CDR3 covers 13 residues. The V gene end was trimmed by 6 bases and the J gene end by 7 bases; junction bases not matched to a gene: 8. CDR3 region: CSADRQGAAGYTF. The DNA for the CDR3 is TGCAGTGCCGACCGACAGGGGGCGGCTGGCTACACCTTC.

The chain employs TRBV25-1 and TRBJ1-2; tentatively, D is TRBD1 (6 bases). CDR1 and CDR2 (germline): MGHDK, SYGVNS. Deletions cut 3 bases from V and 5 bases from J, with 13 bases between. CDR3 length: 14 amino acids. CDR3 amino acids: CASSEGRGWYGYTF. In DNA, the CDR3 is TGTGCCAGCAGTGAGGGCAGGGGTTGGTATGGCTACACCTTC.